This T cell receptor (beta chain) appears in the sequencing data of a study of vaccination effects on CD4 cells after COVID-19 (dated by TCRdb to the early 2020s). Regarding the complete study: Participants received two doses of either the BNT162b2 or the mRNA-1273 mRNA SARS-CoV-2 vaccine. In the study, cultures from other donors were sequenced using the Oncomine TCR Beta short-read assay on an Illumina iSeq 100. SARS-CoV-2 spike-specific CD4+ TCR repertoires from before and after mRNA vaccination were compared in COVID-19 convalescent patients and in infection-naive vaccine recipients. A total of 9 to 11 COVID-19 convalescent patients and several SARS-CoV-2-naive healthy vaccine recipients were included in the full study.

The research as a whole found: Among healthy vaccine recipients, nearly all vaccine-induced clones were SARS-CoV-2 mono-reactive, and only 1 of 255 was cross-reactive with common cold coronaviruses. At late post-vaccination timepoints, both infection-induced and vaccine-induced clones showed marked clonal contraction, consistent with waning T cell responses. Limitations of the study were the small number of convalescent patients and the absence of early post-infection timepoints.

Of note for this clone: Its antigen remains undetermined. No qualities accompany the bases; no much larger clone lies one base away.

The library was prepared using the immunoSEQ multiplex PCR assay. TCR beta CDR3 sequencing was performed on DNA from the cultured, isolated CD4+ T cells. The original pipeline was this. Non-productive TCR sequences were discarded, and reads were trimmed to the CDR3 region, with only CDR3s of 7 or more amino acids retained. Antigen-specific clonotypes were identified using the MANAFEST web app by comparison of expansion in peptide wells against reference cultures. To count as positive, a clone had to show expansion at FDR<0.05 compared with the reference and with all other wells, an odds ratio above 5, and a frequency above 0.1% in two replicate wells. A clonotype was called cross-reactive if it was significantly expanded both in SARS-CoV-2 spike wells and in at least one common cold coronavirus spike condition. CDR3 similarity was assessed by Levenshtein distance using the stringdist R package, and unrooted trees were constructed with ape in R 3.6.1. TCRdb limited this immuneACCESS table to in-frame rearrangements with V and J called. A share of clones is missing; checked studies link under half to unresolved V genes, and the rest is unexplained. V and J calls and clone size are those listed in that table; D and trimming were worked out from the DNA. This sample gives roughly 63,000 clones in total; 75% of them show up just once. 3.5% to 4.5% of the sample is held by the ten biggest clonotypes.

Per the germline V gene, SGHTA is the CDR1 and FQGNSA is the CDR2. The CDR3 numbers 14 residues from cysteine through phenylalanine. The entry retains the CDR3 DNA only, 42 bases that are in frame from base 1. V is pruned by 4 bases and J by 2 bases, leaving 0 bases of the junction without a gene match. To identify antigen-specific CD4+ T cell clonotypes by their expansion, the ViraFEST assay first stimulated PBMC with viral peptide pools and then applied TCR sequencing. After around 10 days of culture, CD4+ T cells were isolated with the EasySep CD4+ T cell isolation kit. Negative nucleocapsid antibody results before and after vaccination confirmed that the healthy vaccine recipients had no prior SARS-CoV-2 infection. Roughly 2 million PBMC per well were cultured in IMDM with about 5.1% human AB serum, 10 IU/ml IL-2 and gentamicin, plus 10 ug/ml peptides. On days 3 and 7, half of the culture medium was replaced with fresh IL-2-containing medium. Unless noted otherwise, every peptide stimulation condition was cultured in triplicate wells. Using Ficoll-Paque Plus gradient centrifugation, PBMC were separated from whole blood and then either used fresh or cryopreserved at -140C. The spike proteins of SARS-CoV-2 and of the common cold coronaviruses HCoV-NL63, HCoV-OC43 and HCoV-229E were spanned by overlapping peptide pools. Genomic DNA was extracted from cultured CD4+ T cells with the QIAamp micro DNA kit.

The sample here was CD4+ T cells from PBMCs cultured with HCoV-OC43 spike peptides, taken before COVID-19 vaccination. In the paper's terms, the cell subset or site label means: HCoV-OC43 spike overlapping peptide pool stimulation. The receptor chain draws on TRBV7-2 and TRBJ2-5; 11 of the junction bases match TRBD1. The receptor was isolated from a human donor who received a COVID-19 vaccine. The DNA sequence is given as TGTGCCAGCAGCTGGGACAGGGGGCAAGAGACCCAGTACTTC. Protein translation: CASSWDRGQETQYF.